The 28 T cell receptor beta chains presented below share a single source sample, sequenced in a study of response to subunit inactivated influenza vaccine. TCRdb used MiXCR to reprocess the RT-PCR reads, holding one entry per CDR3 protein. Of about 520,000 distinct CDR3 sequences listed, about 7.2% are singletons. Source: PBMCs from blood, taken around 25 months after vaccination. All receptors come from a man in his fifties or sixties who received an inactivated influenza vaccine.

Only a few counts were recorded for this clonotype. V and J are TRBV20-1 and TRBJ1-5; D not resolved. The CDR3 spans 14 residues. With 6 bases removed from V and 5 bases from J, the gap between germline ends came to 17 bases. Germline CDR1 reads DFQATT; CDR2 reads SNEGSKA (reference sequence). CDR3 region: CSALAMAGDQPQHF. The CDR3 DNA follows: TGCAGTGCCCTGGCAATGGCAGGTGATCAGCCCCAGCATTTT.

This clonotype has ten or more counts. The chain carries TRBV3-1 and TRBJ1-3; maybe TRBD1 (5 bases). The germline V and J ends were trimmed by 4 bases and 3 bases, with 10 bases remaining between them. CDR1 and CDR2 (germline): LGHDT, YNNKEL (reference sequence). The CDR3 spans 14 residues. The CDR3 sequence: CASSRRGFGNTIYF. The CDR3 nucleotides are TGTGCCAGCAGCCGCCGGGGCTTTGGAAACACCATATATTTT.

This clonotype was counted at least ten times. In nucleotides, the CDR3 is TGTGCCACCAGCAGAGAGGTTGACTTCTACGAGCAGTACTTC. This encodes CATSREVDFYEQYF. The chain combines TRBV15 with TRBJ2-7; no firm D call. The CDR3 is made up of 14 amino acids. The germline gives CDR1 LNHNV, CDR2 YYDKDF (reference sequence). V was shortened by 0 bases and J by 3 bases, with 9 bases between the two germline ends. Full variable domain (missing parts from reference TRBV15 and TRBJ2-7): DAMVIQNPRYQVTQFGKPVTLSCSQTLNHNVMYWYQQKSSQAPKLLFHYYDKDFNNEADTPDNFQSRRPNTSFCFLDIRSPGLGDTAMYLCATSREVDFYEQYFGPGTRLTVT.

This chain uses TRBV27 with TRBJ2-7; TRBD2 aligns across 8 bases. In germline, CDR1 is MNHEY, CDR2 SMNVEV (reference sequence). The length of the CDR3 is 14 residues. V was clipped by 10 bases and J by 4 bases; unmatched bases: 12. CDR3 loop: CATGPGRGAYEQYF. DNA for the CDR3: TGTGCCACCGGACCCGGGCGGGGGGCGTACGAGCAGTACTTC.

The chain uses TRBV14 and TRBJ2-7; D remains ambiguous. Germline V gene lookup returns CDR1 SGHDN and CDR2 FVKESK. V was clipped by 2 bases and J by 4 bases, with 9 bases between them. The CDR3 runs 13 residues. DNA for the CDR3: TGTGCCAGCAGCCAACAAGATTATTACGAGCAGTACTTC. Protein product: CASSQQDYYEQYF.

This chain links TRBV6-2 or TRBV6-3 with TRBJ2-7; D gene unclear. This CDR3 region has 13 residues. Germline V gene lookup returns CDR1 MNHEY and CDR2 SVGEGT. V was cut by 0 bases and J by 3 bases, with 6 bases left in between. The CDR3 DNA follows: TGTGCCAGCAGTTACTCGGGCTACTACGAGCAGTACTTC. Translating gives CASSYSGYYEQYF.

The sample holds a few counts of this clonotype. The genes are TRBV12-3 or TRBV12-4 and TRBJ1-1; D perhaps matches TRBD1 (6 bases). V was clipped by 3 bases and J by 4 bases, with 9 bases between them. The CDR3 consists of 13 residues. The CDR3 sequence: CASSFGQLTEAFF. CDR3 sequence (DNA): TGTGCCAGCAGTTTCGGACAGCTCACTGAAGCTTTCTTT.

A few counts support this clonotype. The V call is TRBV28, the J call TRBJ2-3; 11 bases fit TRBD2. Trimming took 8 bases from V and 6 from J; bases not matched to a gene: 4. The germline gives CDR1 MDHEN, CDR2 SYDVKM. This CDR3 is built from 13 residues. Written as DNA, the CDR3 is TGTGCCAGCGTAGCGGGAGGGTACGATACGCAGTATTTT. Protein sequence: CASVAGGYDTQYF.

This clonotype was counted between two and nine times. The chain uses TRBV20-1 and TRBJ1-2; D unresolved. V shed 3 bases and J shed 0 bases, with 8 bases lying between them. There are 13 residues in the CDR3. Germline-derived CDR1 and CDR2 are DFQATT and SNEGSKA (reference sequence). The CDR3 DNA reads TGCAGTGCTAGGGCAGGAACTAACTATGGCTACACCTTC. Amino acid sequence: CSARAGTNYGYTF.

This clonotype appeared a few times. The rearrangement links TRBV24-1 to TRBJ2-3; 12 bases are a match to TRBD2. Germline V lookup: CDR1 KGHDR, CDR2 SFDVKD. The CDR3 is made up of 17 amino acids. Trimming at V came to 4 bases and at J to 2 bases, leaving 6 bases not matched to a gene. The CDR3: CATSDARTSGITDTQYF. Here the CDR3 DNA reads TGTGCCACCAGTGACGCGAGGACTAGCGGGATCACAGATACGCAGTATTTT.

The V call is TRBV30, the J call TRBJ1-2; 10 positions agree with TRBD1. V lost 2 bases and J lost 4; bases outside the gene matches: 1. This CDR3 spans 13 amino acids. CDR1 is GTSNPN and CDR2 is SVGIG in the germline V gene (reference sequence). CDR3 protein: CAWSWDRGYGYTF. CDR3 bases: TGTGCCTGGAGTTGGGACAGGGGCTATGGCTACACCTTC.

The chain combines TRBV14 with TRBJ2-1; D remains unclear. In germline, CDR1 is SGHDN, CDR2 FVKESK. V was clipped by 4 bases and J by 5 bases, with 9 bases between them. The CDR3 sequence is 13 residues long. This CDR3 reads CASSPFDDNEQFF. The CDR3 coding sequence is TGTGCCAGCAGCCCATTCGACGACAATGAGCAGTTCTTC.

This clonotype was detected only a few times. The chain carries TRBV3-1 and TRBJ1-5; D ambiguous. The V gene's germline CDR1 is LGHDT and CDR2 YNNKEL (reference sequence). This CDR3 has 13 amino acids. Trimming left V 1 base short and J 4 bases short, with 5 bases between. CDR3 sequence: CASSQVINQPQHF. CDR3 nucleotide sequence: TGTGCCAGCAGCCAAGTTATTAATCAGCCCCAGCATTTT.

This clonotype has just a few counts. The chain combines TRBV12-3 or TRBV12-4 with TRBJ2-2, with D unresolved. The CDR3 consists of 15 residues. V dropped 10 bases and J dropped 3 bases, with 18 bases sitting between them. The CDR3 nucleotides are TGTGCCACTTGCGCCCTATGGGTTGACACCGGGGAGCTGTTTTTT. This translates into CATCALWVDTGELFF.

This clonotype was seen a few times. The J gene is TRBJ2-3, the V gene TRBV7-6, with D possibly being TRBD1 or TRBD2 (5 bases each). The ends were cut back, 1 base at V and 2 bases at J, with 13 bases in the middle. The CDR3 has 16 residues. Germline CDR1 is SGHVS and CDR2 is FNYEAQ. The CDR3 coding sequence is TGTGCCAGCAGCTTAGTAGGGGACGAAAACACAGATACGCAGTATTTT. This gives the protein CASSLVGDENTDTQYF.

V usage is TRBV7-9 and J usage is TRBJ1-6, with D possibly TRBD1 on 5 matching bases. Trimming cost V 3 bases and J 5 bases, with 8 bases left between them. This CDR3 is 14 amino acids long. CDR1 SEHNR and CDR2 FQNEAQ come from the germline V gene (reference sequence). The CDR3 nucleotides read TGTGCCAGCAGCTTGGAGGGGAATAATTCACCCCTCCACTTT. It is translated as CASSLEGNNSPLHF.

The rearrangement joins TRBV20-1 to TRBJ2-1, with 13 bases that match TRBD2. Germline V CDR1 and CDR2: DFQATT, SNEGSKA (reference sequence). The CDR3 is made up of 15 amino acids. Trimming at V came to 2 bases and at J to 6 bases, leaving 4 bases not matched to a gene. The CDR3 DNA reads TGCAGTGCTAGAAAACTAGCGGGAGGGTTCAATGAGCAGTTCTTC. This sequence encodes CSARKLAGGFNEQFF.

The CDR3: CSAKKPSSYNEQFF. CDR3 nucleotides: TGCAGTGCTAAAAAGCCGAGCTCCTACAATGAGCAGTTCTTC. V usage is TRBV20-1 and J usage is TRBJ2-1; D uncertain. In germline, CDR1 is DFQATT, CDR2 SNEGSKA (reference sequence). The CDR3 is 14 residues long. V lost 4 bases to trimming and J lost 0 bases, with 10 bases between them.

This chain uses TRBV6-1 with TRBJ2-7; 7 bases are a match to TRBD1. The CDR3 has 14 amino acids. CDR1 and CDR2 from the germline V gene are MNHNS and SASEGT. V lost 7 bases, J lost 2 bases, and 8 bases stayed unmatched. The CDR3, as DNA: TGTGCCAGCACAGACCCGGGACAGACCTACGAGCAGTACTTC. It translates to CASTDPGQTYEQYF.

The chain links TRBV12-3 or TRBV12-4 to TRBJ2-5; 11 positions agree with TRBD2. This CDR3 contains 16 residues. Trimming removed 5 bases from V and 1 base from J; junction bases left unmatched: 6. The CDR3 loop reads CASSPAGTSGQETQYF. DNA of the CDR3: TGTGCCAGCAGTCCGGCCGGGACTAGCGGCCAAGAGACCCAGTACTTC.

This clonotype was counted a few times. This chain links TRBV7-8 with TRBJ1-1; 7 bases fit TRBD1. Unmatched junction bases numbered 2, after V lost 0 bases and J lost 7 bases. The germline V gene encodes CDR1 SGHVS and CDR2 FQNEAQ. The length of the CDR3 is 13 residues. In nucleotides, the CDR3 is TGTGCCAGCAGCTTAGCTTGGGACAGTGAAGCTTTCTTT. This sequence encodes CASSLAWDSEAFF. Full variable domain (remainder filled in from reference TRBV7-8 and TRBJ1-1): GAGVSQSPRYKVAKRGQDVALRCDPISGHVSLFWYQQALGQGPEFLTYFQNEAQLDKSGLPSDRFFAERPEGSVSTLKIQRTQQEDSAVYLCASSLAWDSEAFFGQGTRLTVV.

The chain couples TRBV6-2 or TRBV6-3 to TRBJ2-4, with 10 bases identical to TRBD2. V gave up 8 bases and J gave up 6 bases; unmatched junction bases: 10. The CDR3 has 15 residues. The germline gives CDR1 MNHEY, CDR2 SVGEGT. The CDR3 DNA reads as TGTGCCAGCCAAACGGAGGCTAGCGGGGGAAACATTCAGTACTTC. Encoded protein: CASQTEASGGNIQYF.

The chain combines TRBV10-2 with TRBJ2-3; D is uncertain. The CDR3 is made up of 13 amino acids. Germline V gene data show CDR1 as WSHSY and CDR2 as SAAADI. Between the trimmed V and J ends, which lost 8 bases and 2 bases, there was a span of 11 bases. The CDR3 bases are TGCGCCAGCGCCCTAGATAACACAGATACGCAGTATTTT. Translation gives CASALDNTDTQYF.

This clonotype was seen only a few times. Here the CDR3 DNA reads TGCGCCAGCAGCCAAACGGCCAGCTATTCGGGTTCACCCCTCCACTTT. This sequence encodes CASSQTASYSGSPLHF. The V call is TRBV4-3, the J call TRBJ1-6; D is unresolved. CDR1 is LGHNA and CDR2 is YSLEER in the germline V gene. Trimming shortened V by 2 bases and J by 9 bases, and 17 bases separated the two germline ends. This CDR3 is 16 amino acids long.

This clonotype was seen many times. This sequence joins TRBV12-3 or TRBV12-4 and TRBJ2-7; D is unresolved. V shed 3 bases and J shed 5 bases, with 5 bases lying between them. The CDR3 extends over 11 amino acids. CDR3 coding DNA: TGTGCCAGCAGTTTTCAGCACGAGCAGTACTTC. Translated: CASSFQHEQYF.

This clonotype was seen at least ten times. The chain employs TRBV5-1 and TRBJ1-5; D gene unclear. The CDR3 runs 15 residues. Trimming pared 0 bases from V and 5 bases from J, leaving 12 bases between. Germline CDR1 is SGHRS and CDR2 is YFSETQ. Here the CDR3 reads CASSLGGVGDQPQHF. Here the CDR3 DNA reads TGCGCCAGCAGCTTGGGGGGAGTCGGGGATCAGCCCCAGCATTTT.

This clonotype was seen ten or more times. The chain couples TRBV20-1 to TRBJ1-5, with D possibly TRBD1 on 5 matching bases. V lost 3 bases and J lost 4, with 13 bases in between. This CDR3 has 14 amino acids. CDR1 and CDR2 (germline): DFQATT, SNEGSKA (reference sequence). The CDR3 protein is CSARNPAGNQPQHF. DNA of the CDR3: TGCAGTGCTAGGAACCCAGCAGGGAATCAGCCCCAGCATTTT.

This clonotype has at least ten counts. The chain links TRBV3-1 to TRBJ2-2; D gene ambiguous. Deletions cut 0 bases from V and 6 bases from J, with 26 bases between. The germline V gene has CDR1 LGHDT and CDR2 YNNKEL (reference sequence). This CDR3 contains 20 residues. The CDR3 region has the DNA TGTGCCAGCAGCCAAGAATCCCATGGAGTAAGCCGGCCGCAAGCCGGGGAGCTGTTTTTT. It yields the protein CASSQESHGVSRPQAGELFF. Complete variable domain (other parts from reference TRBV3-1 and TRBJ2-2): DTAVSQTPKYLVTQMGNDKSIKCEQNLGHDTMYWYKQDSKKFLKIMFSYNNKELIINETVPNRFSPKSPDKAHLNLHINSLELGDSAVYFCASSQESHGVSRPQAGELFFGEGSRLTVL.